Listed here are 10 T cell receptor beta chains from one sample, sequenced in a study of cytomegalovirus exposure and HLA in healthy donors. 60 Vbeta and 13 Jbeta primers were used in PCR. The data were produced by immunoSEQ multiplex PCR, yet TCRdb's version contains in-frame clones alone and is incomplete. The sample has 200,000 to 250,000 clones, 79% seen once. Sequencing was performed on PBMCs. The receptors come from a man aged 45 to 65 in good health and CMV-seronegative.

This chain connects TRBV6-5 to TRBJ2-2; D perhaps matches TRBD2 (5 bases). Trimming shortened V by 6 bases and J by 11 bases, and 19 bases separated the two germline ends. The CDR3 totals 14 residues. The germline V gene encodes CDR1 MNHEY and CDR2 SVGAGI. The CDR3 DNA sequence: TGTGCCAGCAGCACCCGTCTGGTGAGGGAAGAGCTGTTTTTT. Translation gives CASSTRLVREELFF.

V gene TRBV12-5 combines with J gene TRBJ2-7; 13 positions agree with TRBD2. Trimming took 5 bases from V and 4 from J; bases not matched to a gene: 17. The CDR3 totals 19 residues. Germline assignment: CDR1 LGHNT and CDR2 FRNRAP. This CDR3 is CASGPSYRGLAGTMYEQYF. As DNA, the CDR3 is TGTGCTAGTGGTCCCTCCTACAGGGGACTAGCGGGAACTATGTACGAGCAGTACTTC. Using reference TRBV12-5 and TRBJ2-7 for the parts outside the CDR3, the full variable domain is DARVTQTPRHKVTEMGQEVTMRCQPILGHNTVFWYRQTMMQGLELLAYFRNRAPLDDSGMPKDRFSAEMPDATLATLKIQPSEPRDSAVYFCASGPSYRGLAGTMYEQYFGPGTRLTVT.

The chain combines TRBV27 with TRBJ2-7, with 12 bases aligning to TRBD2. The CDR3 spans 15 residues. Germline V CDR1 and CDR2: MNHEY, SMNVEV (reference sequence). The J segment lost 0 bases and the V segment lost 8 bases, leaving 5 bases of the junction unmatched. CDR3 residues: CASRTSGTSSYEQYF. Here the CDR3 DNA reads TGTGCCAGCCGGACTAGCGGGACCTCCTCCTACGAGCAGTACTTC.

The gene calls are TRBV29-1 and TRBJ2-5, with a tentative D call TRBD2 (5 bases). V shed 4 bases and J shed 2 bases, with 17 bases lying between them. Germline CDR1 and CDR2: SQVTM and ANQGSEA. CDR3 length: 15 residues. In DNA, the CDR3 is TGCAGCGTTGTTTTGTCCGGCAGAGGGCAAGAGACCCAGTACTTC. Its protein product is CSVVLSGRGQETQYF.

The chain uses TRBV6-5 and TRBJ2-7; 9 positions match TRBD1. CDR1 is MNHEY, CDR2 SVGAGI, per germline. The CDR3 sequence is 14 residues long. The V and J ends lost 6 bases and 5 bases, in that order; junction bases with no gene match: 8. CDR3 bases: TGTGCCAGCAGACTACAGGGGGCTCCCGACGAGCAGTACTTC. This encodes CASRLQGAPDEQYF.

The chain recombines TRBV4-2 with TRBJ1-2; D might be TRBD1 (6 bases). V lost 0 bases, J lost 6 bases, and 14 bases lay in between. The CDR3 is 15 amino acids. CDR1 LGHNA and CDR2 YNFKEQ come from the germline V gene. The CDR3 here is CASSQDRAGVNGYTF. In nucleotides, the CDR3 is TGTGCCAGCAGCCAAGATCGGGCAGGGGTTAATGGCTACACCTTC.

This clone has a single count. J is TRBJ2-6 and V is TRBV2; TRBD2 might be the D (5 bases). Between the trimmed V and J ends, which lost 7 bases and 3 bases, there was a span of 16 bases. The length of the CDR3 is 16 residues. Germline V gives CDR1 SNHLY, CDR2 FYNNEI. CDR3 protein: CASTHGLKGGANVLTF. The CDR3 coding sequence is TGTGCCAGCACCCACGGACTTAAAGGTGGGGCCAACGTCCTGACTTTC. Full variable domain (remainder filled in from reference TRBV2 and TRBJ2-6): EPEVTQTPSHQVTQMGQEVILRCVPISNHLYFYWYRQILGQKVEFLVSFYNNEISEKSEIFDDQFSVERPDGSNFTLKIRSTKLEDSAMYFCASTHGLKGGANVLTFGAGSRLTVL.

The CDR3 DNA is TGTGCCAGCAGCTTAGGAGTAAGCAATCAGCCCCAGCATTTT. Its protein is CASSLGVSNQPQHF. This chain joins TRBV7-6 and TRBJ1-5; D not resolved. This CDR3 comprises 14 residues. Germline loops: CDR1 SGHVS, CDR2 FNYEAQ. V lost 1 base and J lost 1, with 5 bases in between. The variable domain in full, with the rest retrieved from reference TRBV7-6 and TRBJ1-5, is GAGVSQSPRYKVTKRGQDVALRCDPISGHVSLYWYRQALGQGPEFLTYFNYEAQQDKSGLPNDRFSAERPEGSISTLTIQRTEQRDSAMYRCASSLGVSNQPQHFGDGTRLSIL.

The genes are TRBV7-9 and TRBJ1-1; maybe TRBD1 (6 bases). CDR3 size: 13 residues. V lost 1 base and J 9 bases, leaving 12 bases between the germline ends. Germline V CDR1 and CDR2: SEHNR, FQNEAQ (reference sequence). The CDR3 sequence: CASSLEIRGKAFF. CDR3 nucleotide sequence: TGTGCCAGCAGCTTAGAGATAAGGGGGAAAGCTTTCTTT. The full variable domain, completed using reference TRBV7-9 and TRBJ1-1, is DTGVSQNPRHKITKRGQNVTFRCDPISEHNRLYWYRQTLGQGPEFLTYFQNEAQLEKSRLLSDRFSAERPKGSFSTLEIQRTEQGDSAMYLCASSLEIRGKAFFGQGTRLTVV.

The chain recombines TRBV30 with TRBJ2-7, with 8 bases identical to TRBD1. The germline V gene has CDR1 GTSNPN and CDR2 SVGIG (reference sequence). V lost 3 bases and J lost 5; bases outside the gene matches: 12. The CDR3 is made up of 15 amino acids. The CDR3 region has the DNA TGTGCCTGGAGCCCTGGAACGGCAGGGGGCCACGAGCAGTACTTC. It translates to CAWSPGTAGGHEQYF.